This T cell receptor beta chain was documented in a study of shared clonotypes between healthy human individuals. Only in-frame clones appear in the TCRdb table, and some are missing; sequencing was by immunoSEQ multiplex PCR. Among about 1.5 million clones listed, approximately 98% were seen once. Trimming took off 4 bases at V and 0 bases at J, with 11 bases between the two ends. The CDR3 covers 15 residues. Per the germline V gene, CDR1 is SGHKS and CDR2 is YYEKEE (reference sequence). This clonotype was obtained from a man between 25 and 39 years old in good health. The specimen sequenced was naive CD4+ T cells sorted from blood. The sample's subset: CD45RA+ positively selected. The V and J genes are TRBV5-5 and TRBJ2-1, with a weak D call TRBD1 (5 bases). DNA for the CDR3: TGTGCCAGCAGCCCCAGGGCTAGCTCCTACAATGAGCAGTTCTTC. This gives the protein CASSPRASSYNEQFF.